This T cell receptor (beta chain) appears in the sequencing data of a study of T-cell reconstitution after alpha-beta-depleted transplantation in children. Molecular barcoding with unique molecular identifiers was used for the TCRbeta library. From the PCR reads, TCRdb called clonotypes with MiXCR, one entry per CDR3 protein. The profile shows roughly 160,000 distinct CDR3 sequences, approximately 10% of them singletons. At least ten counts were recorded for this clonotype. CDR3 length equals 20 residues. The J segment lost 3 bases and the V segment lost 7 bases, leaving 22 bases of the junction unmatched.

The rearrangement joins TRBV12-3 or TRBV12-4 to TRBJ2-1; 9 bases map to TRBD1. This material consisted of PBMCs, taken before TCRalphabeta/CD19-depleted stem cell transplant. The clonotype comes from a boy aged 2 to 10 with acute myeloid leukemia, due to receive a stem cell transplant. In DNA form, the CDR3 reads TGTGCCAGCAACCTGGGGCCGGGACAGGGCAGATCCTGGTACTACAATGAGCAGTTCTTC. This codes for CASNLGPGQGRSWYYNEQFF.